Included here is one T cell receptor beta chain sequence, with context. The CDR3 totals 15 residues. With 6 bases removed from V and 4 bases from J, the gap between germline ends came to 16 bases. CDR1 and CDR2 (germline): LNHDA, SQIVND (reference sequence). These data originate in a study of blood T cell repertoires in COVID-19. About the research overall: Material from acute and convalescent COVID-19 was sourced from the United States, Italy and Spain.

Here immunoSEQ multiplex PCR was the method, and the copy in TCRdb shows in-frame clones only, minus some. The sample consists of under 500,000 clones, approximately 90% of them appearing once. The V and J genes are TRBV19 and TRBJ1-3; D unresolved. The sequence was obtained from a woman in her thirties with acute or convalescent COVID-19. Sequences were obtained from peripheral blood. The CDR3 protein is CASSTGKAEGNTIYF. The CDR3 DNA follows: TGTGCCAGTAGCACGGGGAAGGCAGAAGGAAACACCATATATTTT.